One and the same sample provided the 23 T cell receptor beta chains below, sequenced in a study of early T cells in non-severe SARS-CoV-2 infection. TCRdb ran MiXCR on the 5' RACE reads and lists one entry per CDR3 protein. The sample lists about 36,000 distinct CDR3 sequences, 6% to 8% occurring once. This material consisted of whole blood, taken at baseline. The receptor source for this set is an adult who was a healthcare worker with PCR-confirmed SARS-CoV-2 infection or an uninfected control (not recorded which).

This clonotype has at least ten counts. This sequence joins TRBV11-2 and TRBJ1-1; D uncertain. This CDR3 has 12 residues. CDR1 is SGHAT, CDR2 FQNNGV, per germline. V dropped 1 base and J dropped 11 bases, with 11 bases sitting between them. The CDR3, as DNA: TGTGCCAGCAGCTTAGTGGTCCAGGCCGCTTTCTTT. Its protein product is CASSLVVQAAFF.

Worth noting for this clonotype: A clone one base away is much larger, so this may be a read error. The chain recombines TRBV3-1 with TRBJ1-4; D is perhaps TRBD1 (5 bases). The germline V gene encodes CDR1 LGHDT and CDR2 YNNKEL (reference sequence). CDR3 size: 15 residues. CDR3 bases: TGTGCCAGCAGCCCGATTCAGGGTAATAATGAAAATCTGTTTTTT. It codes for CASSPIQGNNENLFF.

This clonotype was seen a few times. V usage is TRBV19 and J usage is TRBJ2-5; D uncertain. The CDR3 sequence is 13 residues long. Per the germline V gene, CDR1 is LNHDA and CDR2 is SQIVND (reference sequence). Trimming removed 5 bases from V and 1 base from J, with 8 bases in between. CDR3 region: CASSQTSQETQYF. CDR3 bases: TGTGCCAGTAGTCAGACAAGCCAAGAGACCCAGTACTTC.

This clonotype is deemed medium-sized. The chain is built from TRBV4-3 and TRBJ2-7; 13 bases align to TRBD2. The CDR3 is 17 amino acids. J gave up 2 bases and V 0 bases, and 4 bases lay outside the gene matches. Germline V gene data show CDR1 as LGHNA and CDR2 as YSLEER. CDR3 region: CASSQERGLAGAYEQYF. The DNA of the CDR3 is TGCGCCAGCAGCCAAGAAAGAGGACTAGCGGGAGCCTACGAGCAGTACTTC.

The chain employs TRBV19 and TRBJ2-3, with TRBD2 identical over 7 bases. J gave up 4 bases and V 5 bases, and 6 bases lay outside the gene matches. This CDR3 is 14 amino acids long. Germline V gene data show CDR1 as LNHDA and CDR2 as SQIVND (reference sequence). In nucleotides, the CDR3 is TGTGCCAGTAGTCCTCGGACTAGATCAGATACGCAGTATTTT. Protein product: CASSPRTRSDTQYF.

This clonotype occurred many times. This rearrangement joins TRBV20-1 to TRBJ1-2; the D is unclear. V was pared by 3 bases and J by 7 bases, with 6 bases between. The CDR3 is made up of 10 amino acids. CDR1 is DFQATT and CDR2 is SNEGSKA in the germline V gene (reference sequence). CDR3 loop: CSARAFGYTF. CDR3 DNA sequence: TGCAGTGCTAGGGCTTTTGGCTACACCTTC.

This clonotype was observed at least ten times. The rearrangement uses TRBV11-2 and TRBJ2-1; 10 positions agree with TRBD2. V lost 0 bases, J lost 0 bases, and 8 bases stayed unmatched. This CDR3 contains 19 residues. The germline V gene encodes CDR1 SGHAT and CDR2 FQNNGV. The chain's CDR3 is CASSLDSPGLAFSYNEQFF. As DNA, the CDR3 is TGTGCCAGCAGCTTAGATTCGCCGGGACTAGCGTTCTCCTACAATGAGCAGTTCTTC.

This clonotype was seen a few times. The V call is TRBV20-1, the J call TRBJ1-6; D not certain. The CDR3 is made up of 11 amino acids. V gave up 5 bases and J gave up 6 bases, with 5 bases separating them. CDR1 and CDR2 (germline): DFQATT, SNEGSKA (reference sequence). CDR3 sequence (DNA): TGCAGTGCTGTCAGTAATTCACCCCTCCACTTT. This encodes CSAVSNSPLHF.

This chain connects TRBV20-1 to TRBJ2-2; D possibly corresponds to TRBD1 (5 bases). V lost 3 bases and J lost 4, with 15 bases in between. This CDR3 has 15 amino acids. Germline CDR1 DFQATT, CDR2 SNEGSKA (reference sequence). CDR3 sequence: CSASGGAHATGELFF. The CDR3 DNA reads TGCAGTGCTAGTGGTGGGGCTCATGCCACCGGGGAGCTGTTTTTT.

This clonotype was detected ten times or more. V and J are TRBV6-5 and TRBJ2-3; D gene ambiguous. V lost 2 bases, J lost 2 bases, and 11 bases lay in between. CDR1 and CDR2 from the germline V gene are MNHEY and SVGAGI. The CDR3 has 15 residues. CDR3 sequence (DNA): TGTGCCAGCAGTTACGGGTCAGGCGACACAGATACGCAGTATTTT. Protein: CASSYGSGDTDTQYF.

The chain employs TRBV9 and TRBJ1-2; no clear D. The CDR3 consists of 13 residues. Germline loops: CDR1 SGDLS, CDR2 YYNGEE. V lost 3 bases, J lost 4 bases, and 10 bases lay in between. The CDR3 DNA sequence: TGTGCCAGCAGCGGTGCAGGCTTCTATGGCTACACCTTC. Its protein is CASSGAGFYGYTF.

This clonotype was detected many times. J is TRBJ2-1 and V is TRBV4-3, with 7 bases lining up with TRBD2. J was trimmed by 8 bases and V by 4 bases; bases with no gene match: 11. CDR3 length equals 15 residues. CDR1 is LGHNA, CDR2 YSLEER, per germline. The CDR3 here is CASSPVWSGIHEQFF. In DNA form, the CDR3 reads TGCGCCAGCAGCCCAGTTTGGAGCGGGATTCATGAGCAGTTCTTC.

Relative to its sample, this clonotype is medium-sized. The J gene is TRBJ2-1, the V gene TRBV20-1, with TRBD2 identical over 10 bases. The CDR3 has 13 residues. Germline loops: CDR1 DFQATT, CDR2 SNEGSKA (reference sequence). V lost 7 bases to trimming and J lost 7 bases; unmatched junction nucleotides: 7. DNA of the CDR3: TGCAGTGTAGAGAGCGGGAGGGGGAATGAGCAGTTCTTC. Translated: CSVESGRGNEQFF.

J is TRBJ2-5 and V is TRBV7-3, with 10 bases fitting TRBD1. The germline gives CDR1 SGHTA, CDR2 FQGTGA. Germline trimming cut 4 bases from V and 7 bases from J; bases unmatched to any gene: 9. This CDR3 is 15 amino acids long. This chain's CDR3 is CASSSLTGGGGTQYF. CDR3 nucleotides: TGTGCCAGCAGCTCCCTGACAGGGGGCGGTGGGACCCAGTACTTC.

This clonotype came up many times. The gene calls are TRBV12-3 or TRBV12-4 and TRBJ2-2, with D perhaps matching TRBD1 or TRBD2 (5 bases each). Trimming shortened V by 3 bases and J by 6 bases, and 14 bases separated the two germline ends. The CDR3 has 15 residues. The CDR3 sequence: CASSFGGVLAGELFF. Here the CDR3 DNA reads TGTGCCAGCAGTTTTGGGGGAGTTCTAGCCGGGGAGCTGTTTTTT.

The chain is built from TRBV10-3 and TRBJ2-1; D is perhaps TRBD2 (6 bases). Germline V gene data show CDR1 as ENHRY and CDR2 as SYGVKD. Between the trimmed V and J ends, which lost 5 bases and 4 bases, there was a span of 9 bases. CDR3 length equals 13 residues. CDR3 nucleotide sequence: TGTGCCATCAGTAGCGGGCCTTACAATGAGCAGTTCTTC. Amino acid sequence: CAISSGPYNEQFF.

The sample holds many counts of this clonotype. The V and J genes are TRBV7-9 and TRBJ1-2; D is unclear. The V end lost 8 bases, the J end lost 2 bases, and 12 bases lay between the germline ends. Germline V gene lookup returns CDR1 SEHNR and CDR2 FQNEAQ (reference sequence). CDR3 length: 13 amino acids. The CDR3 spells CASAPRGNYGYTF. CDR3 sequence (DNA): TGTGCCAGCGCCCCGCGGGGAAACTATGGCTACACCTTC.

This clonotype was picked up many times. This sequence joins TRBV29-1 and TRBJ1-1, with D unclear. The CDR3 runs to 13 residues. Trimming left V 5 bases short and J 1 base short, with 11 bases between. Germline CDR1 reads SQVTM; CDR2 reads ANQGSEA. This CDR3 reads CSVSTHRNTEAFF. CDR3 DNA: TGCAGCGTTTCGACACACCGGAACACTGAAGCTTTCTTT.

This clonotype was found many times. CDR3 region: CASSQVCGTNTGELFF. In DNA form, the CDR3 reads TGCGCCAGCAGTCAAGTTTGTGGGACTAACACCGGGGAGCTGTTTTTT. The J gene is TRBJ2-2, the V gene TRBV23-1; maybe TRBD2 (6 bases). TRBV23-1 is treated as an ORF (open reading frame) with a function not yet certain. V was clipped by 2 bases and J by 2 bases, with 12 bases between them. The CDR3 is 16 amino acids.

This chain links TRBV6-6 with TRBJ1-5, with 9 bases fitting TRBD1. This CDR3 contains 16 residues. J was trimmed by 7 bases and V by 6 bases; bases with no gene match: 13. Germline CDR1 reads MNHNY; CDR2 reads SVGAGI (reference sequence). The CDR3: CASRSPGTGTGQPQHF. For the CDR3, the DNA is TGTGCCAGCAGGAGTCCCGGGACAGGGACGGGGCAGCCCCAGCATTTT.

The V and J genes are TRBV20-1 and TRBJ2-5; TRBD1 agrees at 9 bases. Germline trimming cut 4 bases from V and 4 bases from J; bases unmatched to any gene: 16. Germline V CDR1 and CDR2: DFQATT, SNEGSKA (reference sequence). The CDR3 contains 17 residues. The DNA of the CDR3 is TGCAGTGCTATACCGGGACAGGGTAGCTGGTCTGGAGAGACCCAGTACTTC. Translating gives CSAIPGQGSWSGETQYF.

This clonotype came up many times. The junction departs from the called germline gene at one end, perhaps through a read error. The chain is built from TRBV24-1 and TRBJ1-1; D is ambiguous. The CDR3 is 13 residues long. Germline V gives CDR1 KGHDR, CDR2 SFDVKD. The DNA of the CDR3 is TGTGCCACCAGTGGGTCAGGTTCCACTGAAGTTTTCTTT. It yields the protein CATSGSGSTEVFF.

In its sample, this clonotype was seen many times. The chain is built from TRBV27 and TRBJ2-7; possibly TRBD1 or TRBD2 for D (5 bases each). The CDR3 extends over 15 amino acids. Germline lookup yields CDR1 MNHEY and CDR2 SMNVEV (reference sequence). V was cut by 1 base and J by 0 bases, with 10 bases left in between. The CDR3 sequence is CASSLLEGISYEQYF. The CDR3 nucleotides read TGTGCCAGCAGTTTATTAGAGGGGATCTCCTACGAGCAGTACTTC.